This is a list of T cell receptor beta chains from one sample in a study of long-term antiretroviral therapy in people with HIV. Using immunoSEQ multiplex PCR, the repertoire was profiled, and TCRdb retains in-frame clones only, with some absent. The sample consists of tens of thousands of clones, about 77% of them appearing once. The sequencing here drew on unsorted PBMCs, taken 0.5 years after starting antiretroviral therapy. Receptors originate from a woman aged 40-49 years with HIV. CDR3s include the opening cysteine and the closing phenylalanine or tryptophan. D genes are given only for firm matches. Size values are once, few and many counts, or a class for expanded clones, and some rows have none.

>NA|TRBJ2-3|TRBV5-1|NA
TGCGCCAGCAGCCCCCTGGGGGGCAAGTCGACAGATACGCAGTATTTT
CASSPLGGKSTDTQYF
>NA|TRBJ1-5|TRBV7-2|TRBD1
TGTGCCAGCAGCATAAGACAGGGGAGCAATCAGCCCCAGCATTTT
CASSIRQGSNQPQHF
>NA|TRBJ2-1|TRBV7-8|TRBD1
TGTGCCAGCAGCCCGAGGTTGGGACAGGGGGGGATCAATGAGCAGTTCTTC
CASSPRLGQGGINEQFF
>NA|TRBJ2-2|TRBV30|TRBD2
TGTGCCGGGCTTAGCGGGGGGGCAGGGACCGGGGAGCTGTTTTTT
CAGLSGGAGTGELFF
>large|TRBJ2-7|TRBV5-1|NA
TGCGCCAGCAGCTTGTCCCTGGGGGTCTTCTACGAGCAGTACTTC
CASSLSLGVFYEQYF
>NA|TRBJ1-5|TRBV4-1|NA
TGCGCCAGCAGCCAAACGGGGATGAATCAGCCCCAGCATTTT
CASSQTGMNQPQHF
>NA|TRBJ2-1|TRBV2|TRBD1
TGTGCCACCAGACGACAGGGGGAGCAGTTCTTC
CATRRQGEQFF
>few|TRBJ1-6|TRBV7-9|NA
TGTGCCAGCAGCTTAGCGGGGGGACACCCCAATTCACCCCTCCACTTT
CASSLAGGHPNSPLHF
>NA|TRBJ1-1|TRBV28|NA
TGTGCCACCCGGCCGCGGAACACTGAAGCTTTCTTT
CATRPRNTEAFF
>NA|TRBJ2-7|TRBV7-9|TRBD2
TGTGCCAGCAGCCACGGACTAGCGGGGGCCTCCTACGGGCAGTATTTC
CASSHGLAGASYGQYF
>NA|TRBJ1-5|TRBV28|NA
TGTGCCAGCAGTTTACCATCTATGGGGCAGCCCCAGCATTTT
CASSLPSMGQPQHF
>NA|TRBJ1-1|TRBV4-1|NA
TGCGCCAGCAGCCAAGATCGGGTCGGTAACACTGAAGCTTTCTTT
CASSQDRVGNTEAFF
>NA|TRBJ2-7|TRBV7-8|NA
TGTGCCAGCAGCTCATCGGACGGGAAATCCTACGAGCAGTACTTC
CASSSSDGKSYEQYF
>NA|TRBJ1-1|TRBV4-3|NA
TGCGCCAGCAGCGACACAGGGAGTTTATGGAGGACTGAAGCTTTCTTT
CASSDTGSLWRTEAFF
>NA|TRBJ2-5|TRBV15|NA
TGTGCCACCAGCAGAGAAAGGCAAGAGACCCAGTACTTC
CATSRERQETQYF
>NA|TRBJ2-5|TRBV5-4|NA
TGTGCCAGCAGCTCGACGGGGTCTTCCCAAGAGACCCAGTACTTC
CASSSTGSSQETQYF
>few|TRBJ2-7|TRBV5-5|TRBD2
TGTGCCAGCAGCCGGACTAGCGGGGGGGCCGGAGGCGAGCAGTACTTC
CASSRTSGGAGGEQYF
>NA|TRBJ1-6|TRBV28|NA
TGTGCCAGCAGTTTAGGGGGGGCTAGTAATTCACCCCTCCACTTT
CASSLGGASNSPLHF
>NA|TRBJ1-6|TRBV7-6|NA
TGTGCCAGCAGGCATAGGACGGACTATAATTCACCCCTCCACTTT
CASRHRTDYNSPLHF
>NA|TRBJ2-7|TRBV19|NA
TGTGCCAGTAGTATAACAGGGAGTCCCTACGAGCAGTACTTC
CASSITGSPYEQYF
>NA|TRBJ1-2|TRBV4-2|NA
TGTGCCAGCAGCCAAGGGACAACCGAACCTAACTATGGCTACACCTTC
CASSQGTTEPNYGYTF
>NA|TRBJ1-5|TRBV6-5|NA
TGTGCCAGCAGGAGGCAGGATAGCAATCAGCCCCAGCATTTT
CASRRQDSNQPQHF
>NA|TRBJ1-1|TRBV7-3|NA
TGTGCCAGCAGCTTAACAGGGAACACTGAAGCTTTCTTT
CASSLTGNTEAFF
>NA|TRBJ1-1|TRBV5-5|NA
TGTGCCAGCAGCCCTACACCGAACACTGAAGCTTTCTTT
CASSPTPNTEAFF
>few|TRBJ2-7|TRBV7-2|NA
TGTGCCAGCAGCTTAGGTGAATGGAGCTCCTACGAGCAGTACTTC
CASSLGEWSSYEQYF
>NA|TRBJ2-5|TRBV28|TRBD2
TGTGCCAGCAGCCTTGGGACTAGCGGGGTTCAAGAGACCCAGTACTTC
CASSLGTSGVQETQYF
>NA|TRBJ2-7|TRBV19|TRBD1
TGTGCCAGTAGTACAGGGACAGGGCCCTACGAGCAGTACTTC
CASSTGTGPYEQYF
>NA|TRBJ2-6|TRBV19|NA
TGTGCCAGTAGTCGGCAGGGGGGATCTGGGGCCAACGTCCTGACTTTC
CASSRQGGSGANVLTF
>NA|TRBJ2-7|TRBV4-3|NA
TGCGCCAGCAGCCCATACGCGGTCGAGCAGTACTTC
CASSPYAVEQYF
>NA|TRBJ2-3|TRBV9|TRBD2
TGTGCCAGCAGCGTGGGGGGGGATACGCAGTATTTT
CASSVGGDTQYF
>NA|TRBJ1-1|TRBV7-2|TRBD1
TGTGCCAGCAGCTTAGAGGGGACAGGGCGACGGGGCACTGAAGCTTTCTTT
CASSLEGTGRRGTEAFF
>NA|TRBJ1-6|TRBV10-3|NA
TGTGCCACCTGGGAGGGGACTGGGGTCAATTCACCCCTCCACTTT
CATWEGTGVNSPLHF
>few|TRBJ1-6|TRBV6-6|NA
TGTGCCAGCAGTCAGACGGGACCCCATAATTCACCCCTCCACTTT
CASSQTGPHNSPLHF
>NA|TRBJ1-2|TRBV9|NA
TGTGCCAGCAGCGTAGAAGTGGGAGCGGGCTATGGCTACACCTTC
CASSVEVGAGYGYTF
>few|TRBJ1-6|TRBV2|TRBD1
TGTGCCAGCAGTGAGCAGGGGGCCAATTCACCCCTCCACTTT
CASSEQGANSPLHF
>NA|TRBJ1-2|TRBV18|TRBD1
TGTGCCAGCTCACCACAAGGGACAGCCCGTTATGGCTACACCTTC
CASSPQGTARYGYTF
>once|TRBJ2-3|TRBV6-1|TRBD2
TGTGCCAGCAGGGCCCAGGTAGCGGGGGTGGATACGCAGTATTTT
CASRAQVAGVDTQYF
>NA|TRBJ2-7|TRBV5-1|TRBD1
TGCGCCAGCAGCATGGGACAGAGCTCCTACGAGCAGTACTTC
CASSMGQSSYEQYF
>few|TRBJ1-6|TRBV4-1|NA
TGCGCCAGCAGCCCGATCTGGGGGCTGGTGAGTTCACCCCTCCACTTT
CASSPIWGLVSSPLHF
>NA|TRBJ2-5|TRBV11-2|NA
TGTGCCAGCAGCCGCCCAGGGTTGGAGACCCAGTACTTC
CASSRPGLETQYF
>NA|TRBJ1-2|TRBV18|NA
TGTGCCAGCTCACCGACAAGGGACTATGGCTACACCTTC
CASSPTRDYGYTF
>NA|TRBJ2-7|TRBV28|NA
TGTGCCAGCAGTTTTCCAGGGACCTACGAGCAGTACTTC
CASSFPGTYEQYF